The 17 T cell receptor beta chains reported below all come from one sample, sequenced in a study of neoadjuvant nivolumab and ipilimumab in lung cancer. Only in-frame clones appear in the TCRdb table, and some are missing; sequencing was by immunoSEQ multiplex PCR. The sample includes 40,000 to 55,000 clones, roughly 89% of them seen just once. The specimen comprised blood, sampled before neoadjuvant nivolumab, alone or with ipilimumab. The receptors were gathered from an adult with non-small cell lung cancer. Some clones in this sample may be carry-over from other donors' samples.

The chain's CDR3 is CASSLGVETQYF. In DNA form, the CDR3 reads TGTGCCAGCAGCTTAGGGGTGGAGACCCAGTACTTC. The rearrangement links TRBV5-6 to TRBJ2-5; tentative D call: TRBD1 (5 bases). In germline, CDR1 is SGHDT, CDR2 YYEEEE. V was clipped by 2 bases and J by 5 bases, with 7 bases between them. The CDR3 has 12 amino acids.

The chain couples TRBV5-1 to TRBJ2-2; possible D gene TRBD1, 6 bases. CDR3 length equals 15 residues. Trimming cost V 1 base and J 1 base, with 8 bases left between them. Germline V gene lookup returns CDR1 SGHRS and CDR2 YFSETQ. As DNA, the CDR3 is TGCGCCAGCAGCTTGTTGGGACAGAACACCGGGGAGCTGTTTTTT. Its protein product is CASSLLGQNTGELFF.

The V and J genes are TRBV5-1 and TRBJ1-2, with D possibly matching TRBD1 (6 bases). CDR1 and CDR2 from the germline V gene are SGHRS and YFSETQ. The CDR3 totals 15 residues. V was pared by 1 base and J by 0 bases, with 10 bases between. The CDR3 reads CASSLRGGSNYGYTF. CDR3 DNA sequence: TGCGCCAGCAGCTTGAGGGGGGGTTCTAACTATGGCTACACCTTC.

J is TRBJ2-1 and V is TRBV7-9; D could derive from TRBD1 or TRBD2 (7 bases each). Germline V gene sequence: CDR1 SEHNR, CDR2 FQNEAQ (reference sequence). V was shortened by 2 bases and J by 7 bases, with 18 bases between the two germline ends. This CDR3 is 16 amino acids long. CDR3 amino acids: CASSLSRGREGNEQFF. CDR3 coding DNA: TGTGCCAGCAGCTTAAGCAGGGGGAGGGAGGGAAATGAGCAGTTCTTC.

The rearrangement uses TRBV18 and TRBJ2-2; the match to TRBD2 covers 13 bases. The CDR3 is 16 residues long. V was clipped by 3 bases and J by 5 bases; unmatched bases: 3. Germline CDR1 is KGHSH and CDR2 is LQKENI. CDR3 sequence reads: CASSPGLAGDTGELFF. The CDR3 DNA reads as TGTGCCAGCTCACCCGGACTAGCGGGAGATACCGGGGAGCTGTTTTTT.

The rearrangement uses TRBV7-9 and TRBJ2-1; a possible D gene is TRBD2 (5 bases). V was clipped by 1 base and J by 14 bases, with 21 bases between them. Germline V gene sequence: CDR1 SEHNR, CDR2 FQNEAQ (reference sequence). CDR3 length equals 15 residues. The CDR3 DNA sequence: TGTGCCAGCAGCTTAGGGAGCGGTACAATGAGCTCAGAGTTCTTC. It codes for CASSLGSGTMSSEFF.

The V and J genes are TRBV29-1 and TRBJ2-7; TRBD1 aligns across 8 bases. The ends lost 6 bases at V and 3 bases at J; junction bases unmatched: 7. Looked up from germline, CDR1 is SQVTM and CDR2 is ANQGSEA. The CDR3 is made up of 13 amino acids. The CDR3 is CSVDSGGDYEQYF. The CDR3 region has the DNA TGCAGCGTCGACTCAGGGGGCGACTACGAGCAGTACTTC.

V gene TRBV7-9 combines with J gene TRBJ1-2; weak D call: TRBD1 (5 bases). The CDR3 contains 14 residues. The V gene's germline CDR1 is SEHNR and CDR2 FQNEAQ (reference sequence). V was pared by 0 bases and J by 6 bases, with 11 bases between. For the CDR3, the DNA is TGTGCCAGCAGCTTAGCATCCAGGGACCATGGCTACACCTTC. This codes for CASSLASRDHGYTF.

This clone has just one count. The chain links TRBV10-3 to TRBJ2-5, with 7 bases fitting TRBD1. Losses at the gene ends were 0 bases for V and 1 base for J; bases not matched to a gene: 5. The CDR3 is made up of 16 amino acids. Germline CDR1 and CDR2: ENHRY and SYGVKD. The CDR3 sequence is CAISESDRDFQETQYF. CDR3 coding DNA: TGTGCCATCAGTGAGTCCGACAGGGATTTCCAAGAGACCCAGTACTTC.

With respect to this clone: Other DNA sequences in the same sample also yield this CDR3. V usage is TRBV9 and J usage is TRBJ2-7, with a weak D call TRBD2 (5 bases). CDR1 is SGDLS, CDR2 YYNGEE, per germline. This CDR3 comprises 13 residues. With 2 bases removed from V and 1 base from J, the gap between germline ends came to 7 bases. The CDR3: CASSVGGSYEQYF. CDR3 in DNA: TGTGCCAGCAGCGTCGGCGGGTCCTACGAGCAGTACTTC.

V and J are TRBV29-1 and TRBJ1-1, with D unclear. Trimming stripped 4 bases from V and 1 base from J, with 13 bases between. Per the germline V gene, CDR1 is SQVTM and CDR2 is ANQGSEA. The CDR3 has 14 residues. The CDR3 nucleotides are TGCAGCGTTGCAGCCCAAATCAGGAACACTGAAGCTTTCTTT. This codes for CSVAAQIRNTEAFF.

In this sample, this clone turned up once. This CDR3 reads CASSLMGGNTIYF. The DNA for the CDR3 is TGTGCCAGCAGCTTAATGGGGGGAAACACCATATATTTT. The V gene is TRBV7-2, the J gene TRBJ1-3, with D unresolved. The V end lost 2 bases, the J end lost 4 bases, and 6 bases lay between the germline ends. The CDR3 is made up of 13 amino acids. The germline CDR1 and CDR2 sequences are SGHTA and FQGNSA. Looking up the rest from reference TRBV7-2 and TRBJ1-3 gives the full variable domain: GAGVSQSPSNKVTEKGKDVELRCDPISGHTALYWYRQSLGQGLEFLIYFQGNSAPDKSGLPSDRFSAERTGGSVSTLTIQRTQQEDSAVYLCASSLMGGNTIYFGEGSWLTVV.

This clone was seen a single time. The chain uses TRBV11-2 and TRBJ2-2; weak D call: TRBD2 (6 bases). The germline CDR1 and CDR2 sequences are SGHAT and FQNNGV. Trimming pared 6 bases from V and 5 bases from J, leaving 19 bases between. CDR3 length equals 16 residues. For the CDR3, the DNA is TGTGCCAGCAGTTATCCACCGGGAGCTTGGACCGGGGAGCTGTTTTTT. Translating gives CASSYPPGAWTGELFF. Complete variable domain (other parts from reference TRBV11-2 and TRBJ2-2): EAGVAQSPRYKIIEKRQSVAFWCNPISGHATLYWYQQILGQGPKLLIQFQNNGVVDDSQLPKDRFSAERLKGVDSTLKIQPAKLEDSAVYLCASSYPPGAWTGELFFGEGSRLTVL.

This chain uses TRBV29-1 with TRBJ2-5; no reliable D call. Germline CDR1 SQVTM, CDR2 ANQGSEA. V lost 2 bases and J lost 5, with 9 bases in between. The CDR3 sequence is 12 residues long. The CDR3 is CSVERLEETQYF. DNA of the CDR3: TGCAGCGTTGAAAGGTTAGAGGAGACCCAGTACTTC.

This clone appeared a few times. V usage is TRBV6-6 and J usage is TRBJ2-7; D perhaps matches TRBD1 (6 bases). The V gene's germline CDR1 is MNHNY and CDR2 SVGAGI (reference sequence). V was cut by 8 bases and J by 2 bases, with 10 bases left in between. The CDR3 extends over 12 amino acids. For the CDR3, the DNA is TGTGCCAGCCGGGACACAACCTACGAGCAGTACTTC. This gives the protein CASRDTTYEQYF.

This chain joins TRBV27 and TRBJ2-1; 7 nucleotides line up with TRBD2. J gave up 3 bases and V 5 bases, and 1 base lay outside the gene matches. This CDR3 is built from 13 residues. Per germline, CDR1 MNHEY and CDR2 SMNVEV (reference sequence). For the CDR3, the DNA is TGTGCCAGCAGTGCTAGCGGCTACAATGAGCAGTTCTTC. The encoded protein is CASSASGYNEQFF.

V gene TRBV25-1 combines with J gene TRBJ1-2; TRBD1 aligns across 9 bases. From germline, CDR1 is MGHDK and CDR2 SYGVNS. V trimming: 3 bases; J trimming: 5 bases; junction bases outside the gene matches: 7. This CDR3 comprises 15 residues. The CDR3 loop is CASSDGQGPTYGYTF. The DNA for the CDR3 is TGTGCCAGCAGTGACGGACAGGGGCCGACATATGGCTACACCTTC.